These T cell receptor beta chains were read from a single sample in a study of shared clonotypes between healthy human individuals. Profiling relied on immunoSEQ multiplex PCR, and the TCRdb table lists in-frame clones only, not all of them. The sample includes 2.5 million or so clones, more than 80% seen only once; the top ten take roughly 0.13%. Sequences were obtained from naive CD4+ T cells sorted from blood. These receptors were taken from a man aged 18 to 29 in good health. Both conserved end residues are part of each CDR3. A D gene is named only where the DNA matches it firmly. The listing skips clone size in some rows; elsewhere it reads once, few, many or a size class.

>TRBV29-1|-|TRBJ2-1|TRBD1
CSVSRGTGSWEQFF
TGCAGCGTCTCTAGGGGGACAGGGTCATGGGAGCAGTTCTTC
>TRBV6-5|-|TRBJ1-2|TRBD1
CASSSPGTGFYGYTF
TGTGCCAGCAGTTCCCCCGGGACAGGATTTTATGGCTACACCTTC
>TRBV7-8|-|TRBJ1-1|-
CASSLRENTEAFF
TGTGCCAGCAGCTTAAGGGAGAACACTGAAGCTTTCTTT
>TRBV7-2|-|TRBJ2-3|TRBD2
CASSFPLAGTDTQYF
TGTGCCAGCAGCTTCCCGCTAGCGGGCACAGATACGCAGTATTTT
>TRBV7-9|-|TRBJ2-1|TRBD1
CASSLTGTGGGGEQFF
TGTGCCAGCAGCTTAACCGGGACAGGGGGCGGCGGTGAGCAGTTCTTC
>TRBV19|-|TRBJ1-3|TRBD1
CASSPRETGAGNTIYF
TGTGCCAGTAGCCCTCGCGAGACAGGGGCGGGAAACACCATATATTTT
>TRBV7-9|-|TRBJ2-2|-
CASSLTSATGELFF
TGTGCCAGCAGCTTGACATCCGCCACCGGGGAGCTGTTTTTT
>TRBV10-3|-|TRBJ1-1|-
CAISGGGVTEAFF
TGTGCCATCAGTGGAGGGGGGGTCACTGAAGCTTTCTTT
>TRBV2|-|TRBJ2-5|-
CASSEQTGKETQYF
TGTGCCAGCAGTGAGCAAACAGGCAAAGAGACCCAGTACTTC
>TRBV30|-|TRBJ2-3|-
CAWSVGTQYF
TGTGCCTGGAGTGTCGGGACGCAGTATTTT
>TRBV6-6|-|TRBJ2-3|TRBD1
CATRQGIIDTQYF
TGTGCCACCAGACAGGGGATTATAGATACGCAGTATTTT
>TRBV7-9|once|TRBJ1-6|-
CASTSPGGGNYNSPLHF
TGTGCCAGCACCTCACCCGGGGGGGGCAACTATAATTCACCCCTCCACTTT
>TRBV30|-|TRBJ2-1|TRBD2
CAWSLLAGNYNEQFF
TGTGCCTGGAGCCTACTAGCGGGAAACTACAATGAGCAGTTCTTC
>TRBV6-1|-|TRBJ2-1|-
CASTPQPYNEQFF
TGTGCCAGCACACCCCAGCCCTACAATGAGCAGTTCTTC
>TRBV25-1|-|TRBJ1-1|TRBD1
CASRGQGLNTEAFF
TGTGCCAGCAGGGGACAGGGGCTAAACACTGAAGCTTTCTTT
>TRBV6-5|-|TRBJ1-5|-
CASSSLTQGNQPQHF
TGTGCCAGCAGCTCCCTTACACAGGGCAATCAGCCCCAGCATTTT
>TRBV6-6|-|TRBJ2-6|-
CASRQEVTGANVLTF
TGTGCCAGCAGACAAGAGGTCACTGGGGCCAACGTCCTGACTTTC
>TRBV14|-|TRBJ2-1|-
CASSQYNEQFF
TGTGCCAGCAGTCAGTACAATGAGCAGTTCTTC
>TRBV5-1|once|TRBJ2-5|TRBD2
CASSISGTSGGSETQYF
TGCGCCAGCTCCATATCCGGGACTAGCGGGGGGTCGGAGACCCAGTACTTC
>TRBV5-4|-|TRBJ1-2|TRBD1
CASSLRPGQGMIGYTF
TGTGCCAGCAGCCTCAGGCCGGGACAGGGTATGATTGGCTACACCTTC
>TRBV4-1|once|TRBJ2-3|TRBD2
CASSQDDSGRNAQYF
TGCGCCAGCAGCCAAGATGATAGCGGGAGGAACGCGCAGTATTTT
>TRBV7-2|-|TRBJ1-6|-
CATKGAGVAYNSPLHF
TGTGCCACTAAAGGGGCAGGGGTAGCCTATAATTCACCCCTCCACTTT
>TRBV10-2|-|TRBJ1-4|-
CASSESRGNEKLFF
TGCGCCAGCAGTGAGTCGCGGGGGAATGAAAAACTGTTTTTT
>TRBV11-2|-|TRBJ2-3|TRBD2
CASSLVASGSWDTQYF
TGTGCCAGCAGCTTAGTGGCTAGCGGGAGTTGGGATACGCAGTATTTT
>TRBV7-9|-|TRBJ2-6|TRBD1
CASSFATGGSGANVLTF
TGTGCCAGCAGCTTTGCGACAGGGGGTTCTGGGGCCAACGTCCTGACTTTC
>TRBV4-2|-|TRBJ2-7|TRBD2
CASSLSSGSYEQYF
TGTGCCAGCAGCCTCTCTAGCGGGAGTTACGAGCAGTACTTC
>TRBV6-1|once|TRBJ2-2|-
CASSELGAGELFF
TGTGCCAGCAGTGAATTAGGGGCCGGGGAGCTGTTTTTT
>TRBV4-2|once|TRBJ2-3|TRBD2
CASSQERGGRTDTQYF
TGTGCCAGCAGCCAAGAGCGGGGGGGCCGAACAGATACGCAGTATTTT
>TRBV19|-|TRBJ2-7|-
CASSNVGPYEQYF
TGTGCCAGTAGCAATGTGGGTCCCTACGAGCAGTACTTC
>TRBV2|-|TRBJ2-3|-
CASSEGDSYTDTQYF
TGTGCCAGCAGTGAGGGGGACTCCTACACAGATACGCAGTATTTT
>TRBV13|-|TRBJ2-7|-
CASSPTLRYEQYF
TGTGCCAGCAGCCCTACTCTGCGCTACGAGCAGTACTTC
>TRBV9|-|TRBJ2-5|-
CASSVGSVETQYF
TGTGCCAGCAGCGTAGGCTCCGTGGAGACCCAGTACTTC
>TRBV9|once|TRBJ2-7|TRBD2
CASSVDPGTTSYEQYF
TGTGCCAGCAGCGTAGATCCAGGGACTACGTCCTACGAGCAGTACTTC
>TRBV27|-|TRBJ1-3|TRBD1
CASSLGRGPGNTIYF
TGTGCCAGCAGTTTGGGCAGGGGGCCAGGAAACACCATATATTTT
>TRBV7-9|-|TRBJ1-2|-
CASSLEGYTF
TGTGCCAGCAGCCTCGAGGGCTACACCTTC
>TRBV6-5|-|TRBJ2-7|-
CASSYGKSYEQYF
TGTGCCAGCAGTTACGGGAAGTCCTACGAGCAGTACTTC
>TRBV2|-|TRBJ1-4|-
CASSDVRLNEKLFF
TGTGCCAGCAGTGACGTCAGGCTTAATGAAAAACTGTTTTTT
>TRBV28|-|TRBJ2-5|-
CASSLITGRGPYQETQYF
TGTGCCAGCAGTTTAATTACCGGGCGGGGGCCTTACCAAGAGACCCAGTACTTC
>TRBV4-3|once|TRBJ2-1|TRBD2
CASSQGSTSAYNEQFF
TGCGCCAGCAGCCAAGGTTCCACTAGCGCTTACAATGAGCAGTTCTTC
>TRBV5-1|-|TRBJ2-7|-
CASSSDSYEQYF
TGCGCCAGCAGCTCCGACTCCTACGAGCAGTACTTC
>TRBV30|-|TRBJ2-4|TRBD2
CAWSGGVENIQYF
TGTGCCTGGTCCGGGGGGGTGGAAAACATTCAGTACTTC
>TRBV27|-|TRBJ1-6|-
CASSRLGYNSPLHF
TGTGCCAGCAGCAGATTGGGCTATAATTCACCCCTCCACTTT
>TRBV6-1|-|TRBJ1-5|-
CASSEDRGLNSQPQHF
TGTGCCAGCAGTGAAGACCGGGGTTTGAACAGCCAGCCCCAGCATTTT
>TRBV11-2|-|TRBJ2-1|-
CASSFRGTTNNEQFF
TGTGCCAGCAGCTTCCGAGGGACAACTAACAATGAGCAGTTCTTC
>TRBV18|-|TRBJ1-2|-
CASSQDRANYGYTF
TGTGCCAGCTCACAGGACCGAGCTAACTATGGCTACACCTTC
>TRBV11-2|-|TRBJ2-3|-
CASSLVGGPDTQYF
TGTGCCAGCAGCTTAGTCGGAGGCCCGGATACGCAGTATTTT
>TRBV2|-|TRBJ2-3|-
CASGQGGTDTQYF
TGTGCCAGCGGGCAGGGAGGCACAGATACGCAGTATTTT
>TRBV9|-|TRBJ1-1|-
CASSVGTDYTEAFF
TGTGCCAGCAGCGTAGGGACGGATTACACTGAAGCTTTCTTT
>TRBV4-1|-|TRBJ1-6|-
CASSQIREQRNSPLHF
TGCGCCAGCAGCCAAATACGGGAACAGAGAAATTCACCCCTCCACTTT